Following are 26 T cell receptor beta chains from one sample sequenced in a study of glioma-infiltrating T cells. TCR alpha and beta CDR3 regions were amplified from RNA using iRepertoire nested multiplex PCR. TCRdb reprocessed the multiplex PCR reads with MiXCR, giving one entry per CDR3 protein. The sample contains tens of thousands of distinct CDR3 sequences, 35% to 45% of which appear only once. Input material: glioma tissue, nonneoplastic brain tissue, or PBMCs (not recorded which). These receptors were collected from a human donor with low-grade glioma or glioblastoma, undergoing nonglioma brain surgery, or in good health (not recorded which).

In its sample, this clonotype was seen many times. This chain links TRBV2 with TRBJ2-2; D not resolved. V was cut by 3 bases and J by 0 bases, with 8 bases left in between. There are 15 residues in the CDR3. Germline V gene lookup returns CDR1 SNHLY and CDR2 FYNNEI. CDR3: CASSDFLPNTGELFF. In DNA, the CDR3 is TGTGCCAGCAGTGATTTCCTACCGAACACCGGGGAGCTGTTTTTT.

As regards this clonotype: The junction differs from germline at one of its ends, possibly a read error. J is TRBJ2-7 and V is TRBV6-5; 12 bases are shared with TRBD2. The CDR3 contains 16 residues. CDR1 is MNHEY, CDR2 SVGAGI, per germline. CDR3 nucleotide sequence: TGTGCCAGCAGTCCCCGGGCTAGCGGGAGGGCCTACGAGCAGTGCTTC. This translates into CASSPRASGRAYEQCF.

Concerning this clonotype: One end of the junction does not line up with germline, which may come from a read error. The rearrangement links TRBV6-1 to TRBJ1-4; TRBD1 matches 8 bases. The CDR3 is made up of 14 amino acids. Germline V gene lookup returns CDR1 MNHNS and CDR2 SASEGT. The CDR3 loop reads CDSSPGQGGEKLFF. CDR3 nucleotides: TGTGACAGCAGTCCCGGACAGGGCGGTGAAAAACTGTTTTTT.

Comment on this clonotype: With a much larger clone just one base away, this may be a read error. The chain recombines TRBV3-1 with TRBJ2-2, with D perhaps TRBD2 (6 bases). Germline CDR1 and CDR2: LGHDT and YNNKEL (reference sequence). The CDR3 has 15 residues. The CDR3 is CASSQVGRPTGGLFF. Written as DNA, the CDR3 is TGTGCCAGCAGCCAAGTGGGCAGACCCACCGGGGGGCTGTTTTTT.

This clonotype was found many times. The chain couples TRBV2 to TRBJ2-7, with TRBD2 as a possible D gene (6 bases). V was pared by 6 bases and J by 3 bases, with 15 bases between. Germline lookup yields CDR1 SNHLY and CDR2 FYNNEI. The CDR3 sequence is 14 residues long. The CDR3 loop reads CASRGGSGYYEQYF. As DNA, the CDR3 is TGTGCCAGCAGGGGGGGATCGGGGTACTACGAGCAGTACTTC.

Note on this clonotype: No conserved phenylalanine or tryptophan ends this CDR3, so it is likely a read error. The DNA is left out, because the CDR3 cannot be placed on it with certainty; the CDR3 is given as TCRdb lists it. This chain links TRBV6-5 with TRBJ1-5; no check of the table's D call, TRBD1, against the DNA was made. The V gene's germline CDR1 is MNHEY and CDR2 SVGAGI. Counting both end residues, the CDR3 totals 14 amino acids. The CDR3 sequence: CAISGQLSNQPPHL.

This clonotype was observed a few times. This chain uses TRBV28 with TRBJ2-7, with D hard to call. Deletions cut 4 bases from V and 1 base from J, with 8 bases between. The CDR3 is made up of 13 amino acids. Germline CDR1 and CDR2: MDHEN and SYDVKM. The DNA of the CDR3 is TGTGCCAGCAGTTCTCTGGGATCCTACGAGCAGTACTTC. This encodes CASSSLGSYEQYF.

The CDR3 loop reads CATSSLGGTGVDEQYF. The CDR3 bases are TGTGCCACCAGCAGCTTAGGAGGGACAGGGGTCGACGAGCAGTACTTC. This sequence joins TRBV15 and TRBJ2-7; 10 bases match TRBD1. Germline CDR1 is LNHNV and CDR2 is YYDKDF (reference sequence). Germline trimming cut 3 bases from V and 5 bases from J; bases unmatched to any gene: 10. The CDR3 is 16 amino acids.

The chain's CDR3 is CASSEGQRKEETQYF. The DNA for the CDR3 is TGCGCCAGCAGCGAGGGTCAGAGGAAGGAAGAGACCCAGTACTTC. The rearrangement links TRBV5-1 to TRBJ2-5, with a possible D match to TRBD2 (5 bases). The length of the CDR3 is 15 residues. Germline CDR1 and CDR2: SGHRS and YFSETQ. Trimming removed 4 bases from V and 3 bases from J, with 16 bases in between.

The genes are TRBV20-1 and TRBJ1-2; possible D gene TRBD1, 5 bases. Germline V gives CDR1 DFQATT, CDR2 SNEGSKA (reference sequence). The length of the CDR3 is 15 residues. The V and J ends lost 4 bases and 3 bases respectively, with 18 bases between them. The CDR3 region has the DNA TGCAGTGCTACTCCCATAGCGGGGGGGGACTATGGCTACACCTTC. It encodes CSATPIAGGDYGYTF.

The V gene is TRBV5-1, the J gene TRBJ1-2; perhaps TRBD1 as D (5 bases). From germline, CDR1 is SGHRS and CDR2 YFSETQ. This CDR3 is 13 amino acids long. Trimming left V 0 bases short and J 8 bases short, with 11 bases between. The CDR3 sequence is CASSLGGRLGYTF. CDR3 nucleotides: TGCGCCAGCAGCTTGGGGGGCCGCTTGGGCTACACCTTC.

This clonotype was seen many times. The genes are TRBV7-9 and TRBJ2-1; 8 positions match TRBD1. Germline CDR1 SEHNR, CDR2 FQNEAQ (reference sequence). Trimming at V came to 7 bases and at J to 0 bases, leaving 5 bases not matched to a gene. The CDR3 sequence is 15 residues long. CDR3 residues: CASTSGTGSYNEQFF. CDR3 nucleotide sequence: TGTGCCAGCACATCAGGGACAGGCTCCTACAATGAGCAGTTCTTC.

The V call is TRBV3-1, the J call TRBJ2-5; 8 positions match TRBD1. CDR1 is LGHDT, CDR2 YNNKEL, per germline (reference sequence). J lost 2 bases, V lost 2 bases, and 10 bases had no gene match. This CDR3 spans 17 amino acids. The CDR3 coding sequence is TGTGCCAGCAGCCAAACAGGGGGATGGGCAAGTCAAGAGACCCAGTACTTC. It is translated as CASSQTGGWASQETQYF.

With respect to this clonotype: A much larger clone sits a single nucleotide away, making a read error possible. V and J are TRBV10-3 and TRBJ2-5, with 9 nucleotides matching TRBD2. Germline CDR1 and CDR2: ENHRY and SYGVKD. The CDR3 runs 16 residues. In DNA, the CDR3 is TGTGCCAGCAGTTCGGGCGGGGGGGGCCCACAAGAGACCCAGTACTTC. This sequence encodes CASSSGGGGPQETQYF.

This clonotype was counted ten times or more. The rearrangement uses TRBV12-3 or TRBV12-4 and TRBJ2-3, with 8 positions matching TRBD2. J lost 2 bases, V lost 2 bases, and 9 bases had no gene match. The CDR3 extends over 17 amino acids. The CDR3 spells CASSLRASGRPTDTQYF. DNA for the CDR3: TGTGCCAGCAGTTTAAGGGCTAGCGGGCGTCCCACAGATACGCAGTATTTT.

In this sample, this clonotype turned up many times. V is TRBV7-9 and J is TRBJ2-7, with a possible D match to TRBD2 (5 bases). The ends were cut back, 4 bases at V and 4 bases at J, with 8 bases in the middle. The CDR3 is 12 residues long. Germline CDR1 reads SEHNR; CDR2 reads FQNEAQ (reference sequence). CDR3 in amino acids: CASSSRTYEQYF. The CDR3 DNA is TGTGCCAGCAGCTCCAGGACTTACGAGCAGTACTTC.

The chain recombines TRBV12-3 or TRBV12-4 with TRBJ2-1; D remains unclear. The CDR3 has 12 amino acids. Trimming removed 6 bases from V and 9 bases from J, with 12 bases in between. CDR3 residues: CASSSAAGEQFF. The DNA for the CDR3 is TGTGCCAGCAGCTCCGCCGCTGGTGAGCAGTTCTTC.

The sample holds one count of this clonotype. With a much larger clone just one base away, this may be a read error. CDR3 loop: CARSIVAGEGNIQYF. In DNA, the CDR3 is TGTGCCCGTAGTATTGTCGCGGGAGAGGGAAACATTCAGTACTTC. The chain links TRBV19 to TRBJ2-4, with 7 bases matching TRBD2. The CDR3 contains 15 residues. Germline V gene lookup returns CDR1 LNHDA and CDR2 SQIVND (reference sequence).

For this clonotype: No conserved phenylalanine or tryptophan is present at the end of the CDR3, so a read error is the likely explanation. The V call is TRBV12-3 or TRBV12-4, the J call TRBJ2-1; TRBD2 agrees at 14 bases. After removal of 3 bases from V and 7 bases from J, the junction contained 5 bases not matched to a gene. CDR3 length equals 16 residues. CDR3 nucleotides: TGTGCCAGCAGTTTTGGGACTAGCGGGAGAAGGAATGAGCAGTTCCCC. Translating gives CASSFGTSGRRNEQFP.

This clonotype showed up many times. V gene TRBV7-8 combines with J gene TRBJ2-7, with D perhaps matching TRBD2 (5 bases). CDR3 length: 14 residues. V lost 2 bases, J lost 0 bases, and 8 bases lay in between. Per germline, CDR1 SGHVS and CDR2 FQNEAQ. The CDR3, as DNA: TGTGCCAGCAGCTTACCTAGCTCCTCCTACGAGCAGTACTTC. Protein sequence: CASSLPSSSYEQYF.

V gene TRBV5-6 combines with J gene TRBJ2-3; 13 bases map to TRBD2. Looked up from germline, CDR1 is SGHDT and CDR2 is YYEEEE. This CDR3 is 16 amino acids long. Unmatched junction bases numbered 7, after V lost 4 bases and J lost 5 bases. The CDR3 here is CASSRRTSGSIDTQYF. The CDR3 DNA sequence: TGTGCCAGCAGCCGACGGACTAGCGGGAGTATAGATACGCAGTATTTT.

A word on this clonotype: Mismatch with germline at one junction end may stem from a read error. The chain has TRBV20-1 and TRBJ1-1; D not certain. The CDR3 spans 15 residues. Per germline, CDR1 DFQATT and CDR2 SNEGSKA (reference sequence). The CDR3: CSARARHRESTEALF. CDR3 nucleotide sequence: TGCAGTGCTAGAGCTCGTCACCGGGAGTCAACTGAAGCTCTCTTT.

This chain connects TRBV6-2 or TRBV6-3 to TRBJ2-1; 14 bases fit TRBD2. CDR1 and CDR2 from the germline V gene are MNHEY and SVGEGT. V dropped 5 bases and J dropped 11; count of bases not matched to a gene: 8. CDR3 length equals 15 residues. For the CDR3, the DNA is TGTGCCAGCAGTGCCGGGACTAGCGGGAGTAATAAGCAGTTCTTC. Its translation: CASSAGTSGSNKQFF.

This clonotype appeared many times. This sequence joins TRBV7-9 and TRBJ2-7, with 7 positions matching TRBD2. Trimming took 5 bases from V and 0 from J; bases not matched to a gene: 4. Germline V lookup: CDR1 SEHNR, CDR2 FQNEAQ (reference sequence). CDR3 length: 14 amino acids. The DNA for the CDR3 is TGTGCCAGCAGCCCGAGCGGGGCCTCCTACGAGCAGTACTTC. Translation: CASSPSGASYEQYF.

The rearrangement joins TRBV28 to TRBJ1-5, with TRBD1 as a possible D gene (6 bases). V lost 5 bases to trimming and J lost 7 bases, with 21 bases between them. This CDR3 comprises 16 residues. Germline CDR1 MDHEN, CDR2 SYDVKM. CDR3 amino acids: CASSPGPGEGIQPQHF. The CDR3 DNA follows: TGTGCCAGCAGTCCAGGCCCAGGGGAGGGGATCCAGCCCCAGCATTTT.

This clonotype was detected ten times or more. This chain joins TRBV7-2 and TRBJ2-7, with D possibly matching TRBD1 (6 bases). This CDR3 comprises 17 residues. Trimming left V 6 bases short and J 2 bases short, with 23 bases between. Germline V gene data show CDR1 as SGHTA and CDR2 as FQGNSA. For the CDR3, the DNA is TGTGCCAGCAGTTCGCACAGGGAGACGGCTAGAACCTACGAGCAGTACTTC. Translation: CASSSHRETARTYEQYF.